Listed here is a single TCR beta chain. Its cognate antigen has yet to be identified. No much larger clonotype is one base removed from it; base qualities were not supplied. The CDR3 runs 15 residues from the cysteine to the phenylalanine. Only the CDR3 portion is preserved as DNA: 45 bases, with reading frame beginning at the first base. Relative to germline, V is missing 5 bases and J is missing 1 base, with 6 bases of the junction outside any gene match. The germline V gene (reference sequence) yields SEHNR for CDR1 and FQNEAQ for CDR2. The sample belongs to a study of blood T cell repertoires in COVID-19 (dated by TCRdb to between 2020 and 2021). Some background on the complete study: The collaborator samples originated in the United States, Italy and Spain and spanned the acute and convalescent phases of COVID-19. Where available, HLA class I and class II types were taken from metadata supplied by the sample provider and were not determined by assay-based typing. Samples were obtained from the ongoing ImmuneRACE study (first 160 participants) and from approximately 1,200 subjects provided by 6 global collaborators. Sample metadata almost always included a de-identified subject ID, COVID-19 status, age in years and sex. Subjects who had been exposed to COVID-19, were actively infected with it, or had recovered from it provided the deeply sampled blood TCRbeta repertoires that made up the dataset. The repertoires were released in a freely available public database intended as a resource for research on the immune response to SARS-CoV-2. The material from the prospective study consisted of cDNA or gDNA derived from T cells, B-cell-depleted T cells, or PBMCs. Overall results and qualifications from the work: The quantity of clinical and demographic metadata differed by source and by participant and was supplied without curation.

One collaborating source in Seattle enrolled patients while the patients were actively infected and followed the patients over time throughout the course of disease. The collaborating institutions used their own protocols to collect whole blood in K2EDTA tubes. For TCRbeta analysis, collaborators shipped samples in one of three forms: frozen whole blood, isolated PBMCs, or DNA extracted from either of those sample types. TCRbeta CDR3 regions were amplified from genomic DNA using the immunoSEQ Assay, a bias-controlled multiplex PCR. In the source study's methods: Within the assay, amplification of reference gene primers was used to estimate how many nucleated cells each sample contained. To quantify the absolute abundance of each unique TCRbeta CDR3 rearrangement, sequence reads were collapsed and filtered. For each sample, productive Simpson clonality was calculated as the square root of Simpson's diversity index across productive rearrangements. In TCRdb, the immuneACCESS table is reduced to in-frame sequences with V and J assigned. These tables do not hold every clone; where another copy was compared, an unresolved V gene accounts for under half, and the others remain unexplained. That table gives V, J and clone size, and the DNA gave D and trimming. Present in this sample are around 310,000 clones, around 87% of which were seen just once. The ten largest clones capture approximately 0.98% of the sample.

Sequencing was done on a sample of peripheral blood. This sequence was found in a woman aged 35 to 49 with COVID-19, enrolled during active disease. The V and J genes are TRBV7-9 and TRBJ1-2, with 8 bases matching TRBD1. The CDR3 region reads CASSPRDRGNYGYTF. The nucleotides are TGTGCCAGCAGCCCCCGTGACAGGGGTAACTATGGCTACACCTTC. Outside the CDR3, residues come from the reference TRBV7-9 and TRBJ1-2 proteins, so the full variable domain is: DTGVSQNPRHKITKRGQNVTFRCDPISEHNRLYWYRQTLGQGPEFLTYFQNEAQLEKSRLLSDRFSAERPKGSFSTLEIQRTEQGDSAMYLCASSPRDRGNYGYTFGSGTRLTVV.